The 27 T cell receptor beta chains below were found in one sample sequenced in a study of control samples from healthy donors and cancer patients. Data came from immunoSEQ multiplex PCR; TCRdb stores just in-frame clones and leaves some out. This sample has around 230,000 clones, with roughly 94% found just once. The sequencing sample was made of blood. The receptors stem from a man aged 50 or older in good health.

The V and J genes are TRBV5-1 and TRBJ2-1, with 10 bases matching TRBD1. CDR3 length equals 14 residues. CDR1 is SGHRS, CDR2 YFSETQ, per germline. Unmatched junction bases numbered 5, after V lost 5 bases and J lost 6 bases. CDR3 residues: CASRRDRGGNEQFF. The CDR3 DNA reads TGCGCCAGCAGACGGGACAGGGGAGGCAATGAGCAGTTCTTC. The whole variable domain, filled in from reference TRBV5-1 and TRBJ2-1, reads KAGVTQTPRYLIKTRGQQVTLSCSPISGHRSVSWYQQTPGQGLQFLFEYFSETQRNKGNFPGRFSGRQFSNSRSEMNVSTLELGDSALYLCASRRDRGGNEQFFGPGTRLTVL.

The gene calls are TRBV18 and TRBJ1-2; TRBD1 agrees at 7 bases. CDR1 is KGHSH, CDR2 LQKENI, per germline. Trimming removed 1 base from V and 6 bases from J; junction bases left unmatched: 14. The length of the CDR3 is 17 residues. In nucleotides, the CDR3 is TGTGCCAGCTCACCACTCCTTGAGGGAGGGGGCGCAAATGGCTACACCTTC. Protein sequence: CASSPLLEGGGANGYTF.

The rearrangement uses TRBV18 and TRBJ1-1, with D unclear. Germline V gene data show CDR1 as KGHSH and CDR2 as LQKENI. CDR3 length equals 16 residues. Trimming removed 2 bases from V and 0 bases from J, with 13 bases in between. This CDR3 is CASSPAGSGMNTEAFF. The CDR3 nucleotides read TGTGCCAGCTCACCAGCGGGAAGCGGGATGAACACTGAAGCTTTCTTT.

This chain links TRBV28 with TRBJ2-3; 12 nucleotides align to TRBD1. CDR1 MDHEN and CDR2 SYDVKM come from the germline V gene. This CDR3 has 15 residues. The J segment lost 4 bases and the V segment lost 8 bases, leaving 7 bases of the junction unmatched. CDR3 residues: CASPPRDRGPDTQYF. The CDR3 nucleotides are TGTGCCAGCCCTCCCCGGGACAGGGGGCCAGATACGCAGTATTTT.

The rearrangement joins TRBV28 to TRBJ1-1, with D unresolved. V shed 4 bases and J shed 8 bases, with 8 bases lying between them. Germline values: CDR1 MDHEN, CDR2 SYDVKM. This CDR3 has 11 amino acids. DNA of the CDR3: TGTGCCAGCAGTTCCTCGTACGAAGCTTTCTTT. Translated, it gives CASSSSYEAFF.

This rearrangement joins TRBV4-3 to TRBJ1-5; unclear D gene. V lost 0 bases and J lost 6, with 9 bases in between. This CDR3 has 14 amino acids. Per the germline V gene, CDR1 is LGHNA and CDR2 is YSLEER. This chain's CDR3 is CASSQDLVGQPQHF. CDR3 DNA sequence: TGCGCCAGCAGCCAAGATCTGGTGGGTCAGCCCCAGCATTTT.

V gene TRBV2 combines with J gene TRBJ2-7; TRBD1 matches at 9 bases. The CDR3 sequence is 14 residues long. The V and J ends lost 6 bases and 5 bases, in that order; junction bases with no gene match: 8. Looked up from germline, CDR1 is SNHLY and CDR2 is FYNNEI. The CDR3 protein is CASRDPGTGNEQYF. CDR3 sequence (DNA): TGTGCCAGCAGGGACCCCGGGACAGGGAACGAGCAGTACTTC.

The chain has TRBV10-1 and TRBJ2-1; no reliable D call. CDR1 is WNHNN and CDR2 is SYGVQD in the germline V gene (reference sequence). V lost 5 bases, J lost 9 bases, and 11 bases lay in between. The CDR3 spans 12 residues. The chain's CDR3 is CASSPHLGEQFF. The CDR3 DNA is TGCGCCAGCAGTCCCCACCTAGGTGAGCAGTTCTTC.

The rearrangement links TRBV10-2 to TRBJ2-7; the D is unclear. The length of the CDR3 is 12 residues. Germline loops: CDR1 WSHSY, CDR2 SAAADI. With 2 bases removed from V and 2 bases from J, the gap between germline ends came to 4 bases. CDR3 coding DNA: TGCGCCAGCAGTGAGAGGGCCTACGAGCAGTACTTC. Protein product: CASSERAYEQYF.

The chain links TRBV28 to TRBJ2-1; tentatively, D is TRBD2 (5 bases). V lost 6 bases and J 0 bases, leaving 18 bases between the germline ends. This CDR3 has 17 amino acids. Per the germline V gene, CDR1 is MDHEN and CDR2 is SYDVKM. The CDR3: CASSVTGKTSSYNEQFF. Written as DNA, the CDR3 is TGTGCCAGCAGCGTGACCGGAAAAACTAGCTCCTACAATGAGCAGTTCTTC.

This clone was seen only a few times. This chain joins TRBV6-4 and TRBJ2-1, with D perhaps given as TRBD1 or TRBD2 (5 bases each). Trimming left V 4 bases short and J 0 bases short, with 13 bases between. The CDR3 is 16 amino acids. CDR1 is MRHNA, CDR2 SNTAGT, per germline. The CDR3 spells CASSALGESSYNEQFF. Here the CDR3 DNA reads TGTGCCAGCAGTGCCCTGGGGGAGAGCTCCTACAATGAGCAGTTCTTC.

V and J are TRBV28 and TRBJ1-5, with D perhaps TRBD1 (5 bases). V was trimmed by 5 bases and J by 0 bases, leaving 20 bases between them. CDR1 and CDR2 from the germline V gene are MDHEN and SYDVKM. The CDR3 runs 18 residues. The CDR3 loop is CASSLRGILFISNQPQHF. In DNA, the CDR3 is TGTGCCAGCAGTCTCCGGGGCATATTGTTTATTAGCAATCAGCCCCAGCATTTT. The variable domain in full, completed from reference TRBV28 and TRBJ1-5, reads DVKVTQSSRYLVKRTGEKVFLECVQDMDHENMFWYRQDPGLGLRLIYFSYDVKMKEKGDIPEGYSVSREKKERFSLILESASTNQTSMYLCASSLRGILFISNQPQHFGDGTRLSIL.

This sequence joins TRBV10-3 and TRBJ1-1; D uncertain. The CDR3 consists of 11 residues. With 11 bases removed from V and 3 bases from J, the gap between germline ends came to 10 bases. CDR1 is ENHRY and CDR2 is SYGVKD in the germline V gene. Here the CDR3 reads CASLVYTEAFF. The CDR3 DNA reads TGTGCCTCTCTGGTGTACACTGAAGCTTTCTTT.

The chain has TRBV2 and TRBJ1-5; tentative D call: TRBD1 (5 bases). Germline V CDR1 and CDR2: SNHLY, FYNNEI. The CDR3 is made up of 15 amino acids. Trimming took 6 bases from V and 7 from J, leaving 19 bases between them. The CDR3 DNA reads TGTGCCAGCAGCAGTGACAGTCCGCGGTACCAGCCCCAGCATTTT. Protein product: CASSSDSPRYQPQHF.

The chain is built from TRBV10-1 and TRBJ1-6, with D unclear. The ends were cut back, 4 bases at V and 5 bases at J, with 6 bases in the middle. The CDR3 spans 13 residues. The germline V gene encodes CDR1 WNHNN and CDR2 SYGVQD (reference sequence). This CDR3 is CASSAIDNSPLHF. DNA of the CDR3: TGCGCCAGCAGTGCTATTGATAATTCACCCCTCCACTTT.

CDR3 nucleotide sequence: TGCGCCAGCAGTGAGCCCGGGGTTGATTCACCCCTCCACTTT. It specifies CASSEPGVDSPLHF. This chain uses TRBV10-2 with TRBJ1-6; D is unclear. Germline V lookup: CDR1 WSHSY, CDR2 SAAADI. V lost 2 bases, J lost 8 bases, and 10 bases lay in between. The CDR3 has 14 residues.

The chain joins TRBV2 to TRBJ2-1, with 10 bases identical to TRBD2. The CDR3 consists of 15 residues. J gave up 3 bases and V 3 bases, and 2 bases lay outside the gene matches. Germline-derived CDR1 and CDR2 are SNHLY and FYNNEI. The CDR3 nucleotides read TGTGCCAGCAGTGATAGCGGGGGGTACTACAATGAGCAGTTCTTC. This gives the protein CASSDSGGYYNEQFF.

J is TRBJ1-1 and V is TRBV5-1; 7 bases map to TRBD1. The CDR3 has 15 amino acids. Germline CDR1 is SGHRS and CDR2 is YFSETQ. The J segment lost 1 base and the V segment lost 3 bases, leaving 6 bases of the junction unmatched. CDR3 protein: CASSSLQGTNTEAFF. The CDR3 coding sequence is TGCGCCAGCAGCTCATTACAGGGGACGAACACTGAAGCTTTCTTT.

In its sample, this clone was seen once. V is TRBV12-5 and J is TRBJ1-5; the D is unclear. Germline loops: CDR1 LGHNT, CDR2 FRNRAP. The CDR3 spans 13 residues. With 1 base removed from V and 6 bases from J, the gap between germline ends came to 7 bases. CDR3 in DNA: TGTGCTAGTGGTTTGGATGTGTTTCAGCCCCAGCATTTT. Translation: CASGLDVFQPQHF.

The genes are TRBV7-6 and TRBJ2-2; 12 nucleotides align to TRBD2. The CDR3 contains 18 residues. The trim removed 0 bases at V and 2 bases at J, leaving 4 bases unmatched. Germline assignment: CDR1 SGHVS and CDR2 FNYEAQ. The CDR3 is CASSLALLAGGNTGELFF. Written as DNA, the CDR3 is TGTGCCAGCAGCTTAGCGTTACTAGCGGGGGGTAACACCGGGGAGCTGTTTTTT.

V gene TRBV10-1 combines with J gene TRBJ1-2, with D possibly matching TRBD1 (6 bases). V was trimmed by 2 bases and J by 6 bases, leaving 10 bases between them. The CDR3 covers 13 residues. Germline values: CDR1 WNHNN, CDR2 SYGVQD (reference sequence). CDR3 sequence (DNA): TGCGCCAGCAGTGAGAGGCAGGGGCATGGCTACACCTTC. Its translation: CASSERQGHGYTF.

The chain uses TRBV15 and TRBJ2-2, with 8 bases that match TRBD2. V trimming: 6 bases; J trimming: 4 bases; junction bases outside the gene matches: 7. This CDR3 has 15 amino acids. The V gene's germline CDR1 is LNHNV and CDR2 YYDKDF (reference sequence). CDR3 coding DNA: TGTGCCACCAGGGAAGGCGGGGGGCTCACCGGGGAGCTGTTTTTT. This codes for CATREGGGLTGELFF.

This chain uses TRBV5-1 with TRBJ1-4, with D uncertain. Per the germline V gene, CDR1 is SGHRS and CDR2 is YFSETQ. The CDR3 extends over 13 amino acids. The ends were cut back, 1 base at V and 8 bases at J, with 9 bases in the middle. Here the CDR3 DNA reads TGCGCCAGCAGCTTGAGCCCGGGAGAAAAACTGTTTTTT. It yields the protein CASSLSPGEKLFF. Filled out from reference TRBV5-1 and TRBJ1-4, the complete variable domain reads KAGVTQTPRYLIKTRGQQVTLSCSPISGHRSVSWYQQTPGQGLQFLFEYFSETQRNKGNFPGRFSGRQFSNSRSEMNVSTLELGDSALYLCASSLSPGEKLFFGSGTQLSVL.

CDR3 loop: CASTPGGNYGYTF. The CDR3, as DNA: TGTGCCAGCACCCCAGGCGGTAACTATGGCTACACCTTC. The chain has TRBV28 and TRBJ1-2; no clear D. Germline assignment: CDR1 MDHEN and CDR2 SYDVKM. Trimming cost V 7 bases and J 1 base, with 10 bases left between them. The length of the CDR3 is 13 residues.

V gene TRBV7-2 combines with J gene TRBJ2-3, with 7 nucleotides matching TRBD1. Per germline, CDR1 SGHTA and CDR2 FQGNSA. Losses at the gene ends were 0 bases for V and 6 bases for J; bases not matched to a gene: 3. This CDR3 is built from 14 residues. The DNA of the CDR3 is TGTGCCAGCAGCTTAGCACCCAGGGGGGATACGCAGTATTTT. Protein product: CASSLAPRGDTQYF.

The V and J genes are TRBV13 and TRBJ2-1; tentatively, D is TRBD2 (6 bases). Germline CDR1 and CDR2: PRHDT and FYEKMQ (reference sequence). The CDR3 runs to 17 residues. With 5 bases removed from V and 6 bases from J, the gap between germline ends came to 23 bases. In DNA form, the CDR3 reads TGTGCCAGCAGCATCAGTCGGACTACCCTATCAAGCAATGAGCAGTTCTTC. This encodes CASSISRTTLSSNEQFF.

The CDR3 DNA follows: TGTGCCAGCAGCTTTTCAAGCACCTTCGCAACCGAAGCTTTCTTT. Translation gives CASSFSSTFATEAFF. The chain uses TRBV5-5 and TRBJ1-1; no reliable D call. CDR3 length: 15 amino acids. V was cut by 2 bases and J by 8 bases, with 19 bases left in between. Looked up from germline, CDR1 is SGHKS and CDR2 is YYEKEE (reference sequence).